This T cell receptor (beta chain) derives from a study of blood T cell repertoires in COVID-19. Only in-frame clones appear in the TCRdb table, and some are missing; sequencing was by immunoSEQ multiplex PCR. The data show tens of thousands of clones, more than 60% seen once. This CDR3 has 13 residues. With 3 bases removed from V and 3 bases from J, the gap between germline ends came to 9 bases. CDR1 and CDR2 (germline): SGHVS, FQNEAQ. The chain has TRBV7-8 and TRBJ2-7, with D possibly being TRBD1 (6 bases). The receptor was derived from a man aged 60 to 69 with acute or convalescent COVID-19. The source material was peripheral blood. The CDR3 region has the DNA TGTGCCAGCAGCTTCTCGGACAGCTACGAGCAGTACGTC. It yields the protein CASSFSDSYEQYV.